Reported below is one T cell receptor (beta chain). Its target is not known. TCRdb independently ran MiXCR on the 5' RACE reads; one entry per CDR3 protein. The sample has 550,000 to 700,000 distinct CDR3 sequences; approximately 21% are singletons. This entry belongs to a study of identical twins. Broader study findings: The abundant beta clonotypes from cord blood had fewer insertions, and memory repertoires had none of this. Out-of-frame alpha sequences that twins shared showed excess low generation probability.

Looked up from germline, CDR1 is LNHDA and CDR2 is SQIVND (reference sequence). Germline trimming cut 3 bases from V and 4 bases from J; bases unmatched to any gene: 8. This CDR3 region has 15 residues. The same sample was also used in a study of T cells expressing NK-cell markers. That source notes: The study drew TCR beta repertoires from sorted CD3+CD56+NKG2C+, CD3+CD56+NKG2C- and CD3+CD56-NKG2C+ T cells. In about six donors, dominant CD3+CD56+NKG2C+ clonotypes ranked among the top 10 CD8+ clonotypes.

Material: PBMCs. The sequence was collected from a woman under 30 in good health. V and J are TRBV19 and TRBJ2-7; TRBD1 agrees at 8 bases. The DNA for the CDR3 is TGTGCCAGTAGTATTTGGGCAGGGGGCTCTTACGAGCAGTACTTC. Translation: CASSIWAGGSYEQYF. The complete variable domain, with remaining parts taken from reference TRBV19 and TRBJ2-7, reads DGGITQSPKYLFRKEGQNVTLSCEQNLNHDAMYWYRQDPGQGLRLIYYSQIVNDFQKGDIAEGYSVSREKKESFPLTVTSAQKNPTAFYLCASSIWAGGSYEQYFGPGTRLTVT.